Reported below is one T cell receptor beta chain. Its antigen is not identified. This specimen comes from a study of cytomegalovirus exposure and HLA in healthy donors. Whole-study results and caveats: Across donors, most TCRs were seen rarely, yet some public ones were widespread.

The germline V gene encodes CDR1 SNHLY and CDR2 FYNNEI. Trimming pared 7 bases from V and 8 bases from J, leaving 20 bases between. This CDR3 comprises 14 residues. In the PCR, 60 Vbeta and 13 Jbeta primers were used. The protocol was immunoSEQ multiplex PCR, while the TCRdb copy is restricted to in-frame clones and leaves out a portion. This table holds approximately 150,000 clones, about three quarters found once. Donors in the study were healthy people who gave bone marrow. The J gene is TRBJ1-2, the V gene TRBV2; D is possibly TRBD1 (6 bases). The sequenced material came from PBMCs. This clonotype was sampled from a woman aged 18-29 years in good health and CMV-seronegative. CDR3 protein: CASNLDSETGGYTF. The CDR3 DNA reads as TGTGCCAGCAATCTGGACAGCGAGACAGGAGGCTACACCTTC.